Only a few counts were recorded for the clone carrying this T cell receptor (beta chain). The antigen is undetermined. This specimen comes from a study of blood T cells in healthy people across ages. A J-beta primer mix and a sample-barcoded 5' primer were used in a second PCR of about 7 to 12 cycles. A tag from a template-switch adaptor with 12 random nucleotides marked each cDNA molecule. TCRdb independently ran MiXCR on the 5' RACE reads; one entry per CDR3 protein. The sample has some 1.1 million distinct CDR3 sequences, less than 45% seen once. Isolation of PBMCs gave at least 7 million cells per sample. RNA extraction gave at least 6 micrograms of total RNA per sample. This CDR3 is 16 amino acids long. Study-level findings and limits: Diversity was estimated from one million T cells, and these estimates were considered underestimates.

This receptor was identified in a man aged 18 to 29 in good health. Sequenced sample: blood. The chain recombines TRBV21-1 with TRBJ2-7; the table gives TRBD1 as D, unverified against the DNA. TRBV21-1 is labeled a pseudogene. CDR3 sequence: CASSKSEGQGIHEQYF. DNA of the CDR3: TGTGCCAGCAGCAAATCAGAGGGACAGGGGATCCACGAGCAGTACTTC.